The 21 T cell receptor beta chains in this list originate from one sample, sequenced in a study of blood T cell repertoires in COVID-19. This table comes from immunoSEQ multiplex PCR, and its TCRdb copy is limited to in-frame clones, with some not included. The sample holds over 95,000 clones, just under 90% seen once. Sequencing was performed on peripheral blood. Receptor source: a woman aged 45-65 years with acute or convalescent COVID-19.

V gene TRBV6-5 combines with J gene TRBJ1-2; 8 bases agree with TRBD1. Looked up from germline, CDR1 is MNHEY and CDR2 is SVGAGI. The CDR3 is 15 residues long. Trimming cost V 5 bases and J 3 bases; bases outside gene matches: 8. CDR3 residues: CASSPSPTGDYGYTF. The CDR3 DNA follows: TGTGCCAGCAGTCCCTCGCCGACAGGGGACTATGGCTACACCTTC.

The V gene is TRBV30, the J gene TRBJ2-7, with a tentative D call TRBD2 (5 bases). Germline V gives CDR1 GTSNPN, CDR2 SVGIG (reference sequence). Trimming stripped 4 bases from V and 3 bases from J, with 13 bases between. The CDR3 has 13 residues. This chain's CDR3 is CAWNRRTDYEQYF. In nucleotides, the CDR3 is TGTGCCTGGAATAGGAGGACCGACTACGAGCAGTACTTC.

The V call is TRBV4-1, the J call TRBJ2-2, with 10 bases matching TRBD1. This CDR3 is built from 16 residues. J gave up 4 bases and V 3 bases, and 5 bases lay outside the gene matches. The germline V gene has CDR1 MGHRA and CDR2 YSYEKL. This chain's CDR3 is CASSQHRDRGTGELFF. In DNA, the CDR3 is TGCGCCAGCAGCCAGCACCGGGACAGGGGCACCGGGGAGCTGTTTTTT.

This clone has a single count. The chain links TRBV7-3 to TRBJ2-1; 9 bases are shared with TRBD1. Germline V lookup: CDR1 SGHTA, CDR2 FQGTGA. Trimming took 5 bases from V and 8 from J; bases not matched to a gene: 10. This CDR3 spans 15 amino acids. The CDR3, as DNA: TGTGCCAGCAGCCAAACCGGGACAGGGAGCCATGAGCAGTTCTTC. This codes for CASSQTGTGSHEQFF.

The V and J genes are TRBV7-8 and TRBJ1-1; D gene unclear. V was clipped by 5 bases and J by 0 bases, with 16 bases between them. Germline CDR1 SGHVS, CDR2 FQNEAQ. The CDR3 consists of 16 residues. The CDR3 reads CASSREAGTMNTEAFF. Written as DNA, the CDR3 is TGTGCCAGCAGCCGAGAGGCAGGTACCATGAACACTGAAGCTTTCTTT.

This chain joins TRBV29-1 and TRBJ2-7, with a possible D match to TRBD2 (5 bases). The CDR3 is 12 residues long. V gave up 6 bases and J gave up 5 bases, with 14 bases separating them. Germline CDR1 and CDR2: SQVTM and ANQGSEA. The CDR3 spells CSVELMEDEQYF. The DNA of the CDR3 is TGCAGCGTCGAACTCATGGAGGACGAGCAGTACTTC.

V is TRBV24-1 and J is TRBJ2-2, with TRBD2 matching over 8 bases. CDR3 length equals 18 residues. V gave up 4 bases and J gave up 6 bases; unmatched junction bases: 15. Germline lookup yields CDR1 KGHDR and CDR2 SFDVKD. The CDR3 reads CATSDPSGSDNIAGELFF. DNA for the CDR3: TGTGCCACCAGTGACCCCAGCGGGAGTGATAATATCGCCGGGGAGCTGTTTTTT.

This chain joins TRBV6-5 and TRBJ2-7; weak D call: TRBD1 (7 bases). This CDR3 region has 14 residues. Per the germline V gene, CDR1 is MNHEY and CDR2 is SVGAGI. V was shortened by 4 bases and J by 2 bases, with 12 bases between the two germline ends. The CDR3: CASSWRDSTYEQYF. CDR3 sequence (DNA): TGTGCCAGCAGTTGGCGGGACAGCACCTACGAGCAGTACTTC.

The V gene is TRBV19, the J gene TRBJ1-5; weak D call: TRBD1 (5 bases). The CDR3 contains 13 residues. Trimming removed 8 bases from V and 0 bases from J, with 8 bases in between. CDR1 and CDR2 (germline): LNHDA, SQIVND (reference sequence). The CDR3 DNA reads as TGTGCCAGTTCGGACATTAGCAATCAGCCCCAGCATTTT. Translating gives CASSDISNQPQHF.

The CDR3 reads CASSIQANTGELFF. The CDR3 coding sequence is TGTGCCAGTAGTATCCAGGCGAACACCGGGGAGCTGTTTTTT. J is TRBJ2-2 and V is TRBV19, with D uncertain. Trimming removed 3 bases from V and 0 bases from J, with 5 bases in between. This CDR3 has 14 amino acids. Germline CDR1 is LNHDA and CDR2 is SQIVND (reference sequence). Full variable domain (rest looked up from reference TRBV19 and TRBJ2-2): DGGITQSPKYLFRKEGQNVTLSCEQNLNHDAMYWYRQDPGQGLRLIYYSQIVNDFQKGDIAEGYSVSREKKESFPLTVTSAQKNPTAFYLCASSIQANTGELFFGEGSRLTVL.

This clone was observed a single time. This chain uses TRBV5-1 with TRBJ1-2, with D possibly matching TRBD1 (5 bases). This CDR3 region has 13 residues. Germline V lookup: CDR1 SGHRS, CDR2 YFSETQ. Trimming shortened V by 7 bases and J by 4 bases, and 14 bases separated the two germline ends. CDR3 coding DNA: TGCGCCAGCTCTCCCGGGGGATCCTATGGCTACACCTTC. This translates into CASSPGGSYGYTF.

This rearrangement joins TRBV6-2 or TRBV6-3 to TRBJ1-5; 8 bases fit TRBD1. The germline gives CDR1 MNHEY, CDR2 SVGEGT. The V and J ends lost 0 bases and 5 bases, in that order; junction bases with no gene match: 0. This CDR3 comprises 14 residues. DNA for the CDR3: TGTGCCAGCAGTTACTCGACAGGGGATCAGCCCCAGCATTTT. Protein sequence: CASSYSTGDQPQHF.

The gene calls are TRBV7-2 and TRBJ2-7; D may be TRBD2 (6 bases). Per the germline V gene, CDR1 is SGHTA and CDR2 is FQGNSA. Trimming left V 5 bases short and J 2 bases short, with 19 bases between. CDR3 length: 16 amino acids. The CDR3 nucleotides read TGTGCCAGCAGCCTCCGAGAGGGACTGTTAGCCTACGAGCAGTACTTC. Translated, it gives CASSLREGLLAYEQYF.

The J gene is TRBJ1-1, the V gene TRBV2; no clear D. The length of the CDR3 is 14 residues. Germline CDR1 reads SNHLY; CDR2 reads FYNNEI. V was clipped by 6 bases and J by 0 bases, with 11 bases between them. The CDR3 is CASSAREMNTEAFF. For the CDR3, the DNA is TGTGCCAGCAGCGCGCGAGAAATGAACACTGAAGCTTTCTTT.

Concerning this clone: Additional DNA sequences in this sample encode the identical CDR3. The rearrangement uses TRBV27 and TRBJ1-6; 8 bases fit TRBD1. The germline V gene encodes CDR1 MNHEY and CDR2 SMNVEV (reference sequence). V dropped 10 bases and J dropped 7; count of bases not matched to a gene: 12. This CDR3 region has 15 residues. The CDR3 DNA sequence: TGTGCCACCCGGGCCCGACAGGGGCGGAATTCACCCCTCCACTTT. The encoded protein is CATRARQGRNSPLHF.

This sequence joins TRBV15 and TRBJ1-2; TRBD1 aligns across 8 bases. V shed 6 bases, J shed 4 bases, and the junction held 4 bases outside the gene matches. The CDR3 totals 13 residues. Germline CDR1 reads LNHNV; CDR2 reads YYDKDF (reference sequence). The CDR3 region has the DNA TGTGCCACCAGAAGACAGGGGATCTATGGCTACACCTTC. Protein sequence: CATRRQGIYGYTF.

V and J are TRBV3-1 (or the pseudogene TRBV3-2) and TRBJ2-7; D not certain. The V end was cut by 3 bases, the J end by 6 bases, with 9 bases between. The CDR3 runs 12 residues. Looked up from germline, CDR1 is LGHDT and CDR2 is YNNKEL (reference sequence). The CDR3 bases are TGTGCCAGCAGCCATCGAACGGGCGAGCAGTACTTC. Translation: CASSHRTGEQYF.

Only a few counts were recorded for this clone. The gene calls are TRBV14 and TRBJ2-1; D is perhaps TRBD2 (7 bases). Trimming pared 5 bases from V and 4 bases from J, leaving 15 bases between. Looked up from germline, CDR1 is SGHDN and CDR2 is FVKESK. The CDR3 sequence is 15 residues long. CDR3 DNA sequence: TGTGCCAGCAGCACCCCTGCGGGGGCGTACAATGAGCAGTTCTTC. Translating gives CASSTPAGAYNEQFF.

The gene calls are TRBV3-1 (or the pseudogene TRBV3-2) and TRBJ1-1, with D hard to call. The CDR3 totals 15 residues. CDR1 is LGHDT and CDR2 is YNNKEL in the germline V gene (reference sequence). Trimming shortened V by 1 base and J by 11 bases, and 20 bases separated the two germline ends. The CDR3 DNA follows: TGTGCCAGCAGCCAAGCTTGGAGGACTCCCGCGGAGGCTTTCTTT. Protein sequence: CASSQAWRTPAEAFF.

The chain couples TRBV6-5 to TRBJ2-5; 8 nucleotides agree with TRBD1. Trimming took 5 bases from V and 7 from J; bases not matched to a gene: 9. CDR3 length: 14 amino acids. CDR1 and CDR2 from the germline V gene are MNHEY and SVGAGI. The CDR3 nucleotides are TGTGCCAGCAGTCCAGGCGGACAGGGCGGGACCCAGTACTTC. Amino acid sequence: CASSPGGQGGTQYF.

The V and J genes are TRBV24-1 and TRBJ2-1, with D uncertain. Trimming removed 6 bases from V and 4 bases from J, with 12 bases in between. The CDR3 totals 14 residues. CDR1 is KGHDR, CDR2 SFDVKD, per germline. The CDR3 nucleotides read TGTGCCACCAGTCTGGCAGATTCTTACAATGAGCAGTTCTTC. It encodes CATSLADSYNEQFF.